This T cell receptor (beta chain) appears in the sequencing data of a study of glioma-infiltrating T cells after dendritic cell vaccination. TCRdb's table, derived via immunoSEQ multiplex PCR, lists solely in-frame clones and lacks some. The sample shows about 50,000 clones, over 75% of them seen only once. The CDR3 contains 13 residues. Trimming removed 2 bases at V and 1 base at J, with 5 bases between. Germline-derived CDR1 and CDR2 are SGHTA and FQGTGA. This clonotype was sampled from a human donor with glioblastoma. This rearrangement joins TRBV7-3 to TRBJ1-1, with a weak D call TRBD1 (5 bases). The source was blood, collected before dendritic cell vaccination. CDR3 sequence (DNA): TGTGCCAGCAGCTTAGACAGGAACACTGAAGCTTTCTTT. It translates to CASSLDRNTEAFF.